These T cell receptor beta chains were read from a single sample in a study of blood T cell repertoires in COVID-19. TCRdb keeps only in-frame clones here, not all; method: immunoSEQ multiplex PCR. Seen here are about 240,000 clones, roughly four fifths observed once, and the top ten hold over 3.5%. What was sequenced was peripheral blood. All receptors come from an older woman with acute or convalescent COVID-19. Both conserved end residues are part of each CDR3. D genes are given only for firm matches. For some rows the clone size is stated as once, few or many, or as a class when expanded; others skip it.

cdr3_nt	cdr3_aa	v_call	cdr3_length	clone_size	j_call	d_call
TGTGCCAGCACTAGTTTTTCGACAGCGGGCTACACCTTC	CASTSFSTAGYTF	TRBV2	13	-	TRBJ1-2	-
TGCGCCAGCAGCTTGGCCCGGACAGGGAATTCACCCCTCCACTTT	CASSLARTGNSPLHF	TRBV5-1	15	-	TRBJ1-6	TRBD1
TGTGCCAGCAGCTTATTCTCCGGGACTAGCTATTCCGAGACCCAGTACTTC	CASSLFSGTSYSETQYF	TRBV14	17	few	TRBJ2-5	TRBD2
TGTGCCAGCAGCCCTCGTAACAGCCTAAGGGGCAATGAGCAGTTCTTC	CASSPRNSLRGNEQFF	TRBV7-2	16	-	TRBJ2-1	-
TGTGCCAGCAGTGAAAGGGAGAACTATGGCTACACCTTC	CASSERENYGYTF	TRBV6-1	13	-	TRBJ1-2	-
TGTGCCAGTAGTACACCGCAGGGTATCTATGGCTACACCTTC	CASSTPQGIYGYTF	TRBV19	14	-	TRBJ1-2	-
TGTGCCACCAGCAGAGATACGGGGGGACTTAGGGGCCTGAATTCACCCCTCCACTTT	CATSRDTGGLRGLNSPLHF	TRBV15	19	-	TRBJ1-6	-
TGTGCCAGTACCCCGGGACTTAAATTGTCTTATAGCAATCAGCCCCAGCATTTT	CASTPGLKLSYSNQPQHF	TRBV19	18	-	TRBJ1-5	-
TGTGCCATCAGACCCGACAGGGCTGGGGCCAACGTCCTGACTTTC	CAIRPDRAGANVLTF	TRBV10-3	15	-	TRBJ2-6	TRBD1
TGTGCCAGCAGTTACGGGGCGGCGAACACTGAAGCTTTCTTT	CASSYGAANTEAFF	TRBV6-2/TRBV6-3	14	-	TRBJ1-1	-
TGTGCCAGCAGGGAGAGGTACCCTAGCACAGATACGCAGTATTTT	CASRERYPSTDTQYF	TRBV2	15	once	TRBJ2-3	-
TGCGCCAGCGCCGAGGGACTAGCAGTAGAGACCCAGTACTTC	CASAEGLAVETQYF	TRBV5-1	14	-	TRBJ2-5	TRBD2
TGTGCCAGCAGCTTCACCAGCGGGGGGGGGACCTACAATGAGCAGTTCTTC	CASSFTSGGGTYNEQFF	TRBV7-2	17	-	TRBJ2-1	TRBD2
TGTGCCAGCAGCCATCCGGGGGGGTACCAAGAGACCCAGTACTTC	CASSHPGGYQETQYF	TRBV3-1/TRBV3-2	15	-	TRBJ2-5	TRBD2
TGTGCCAGCTCACAACAGGGGAGTAGACAGCCCCAGCATTTT	CASSQQGSRQPQHF	TRBV18	14	-	TRBJ1-5	TRBD1
TGTGCCAGCAGCCAAGGTTACCTAGGGGGAAGCTACAATCAGCCCCAGCATTTT	CASSQGYLGGSYNQPQHF	TRBV4-2	18	-	TRBJ1-5	-
TGTGCCAGCAGCCGGGGGGGAGGCAATCAGCCCCAGCATTTT	CASSRGGGNQPQHF	TRBV7-2	14	-	TRBJ1-5	-
TGCAGTGCTAGTAACAGGGGTACGCGGGAGACCCAGTACTTC	CSASNRGTRETQYF	TRBV20-1	14	-	TRBJ2-5	TRBD1
TGTGCCAGCAGTTACGGAGGGTTTCTTTCCTATGGCTACACCTTC	CASSYGGFLSYGYTF	TRBV6-2/TRBV6-3	15	-	TRBJ1-2	-
TGTGCCAGCAGTTTAACAGGGATGGATTCACCCCTCCACTTT	CASSLTGMDSPLHF	TRBV6-5	14	-	TRBJ1-6	-
TGCGCCAGCAGCCCTTTTGGACAGGGTCTCTCTGAAGCTTTCTTT	CASSPFGQGLSEAFF	TRBV4-1	15	-	TRBJ1-1	TRBD1
TGTGCCAGCAGCGTAGCGGTCAGGGGGACCTACGAGCAGTACTTC	CASSVAVRGTYEQYF	TRBV9	15	-	TRBJ2-7	TRBD1
TGTGCCAGCAGCCACGGACTAGCGGGGGGCACAGATACGCAGTATTTT	CASSHGLAGGTDTQYF	TRBV5-4	16	-	TRBJ2-3	TRBD2
TGTGCCAGTAGTCTAGCGGGGGGGCGTGTCGCGCAGTTCTTC	CASSLAGGRVAQFF	TRBV19	14	once	TRBJ2-1	TRBD2
TGTGCCAGCAGTCGCGGGGGGGCCGTGAGTAGTGATACGCAGTATTTT	CASSRGGAVSSDTQYF	TRBV6-2/TRBV6-3	16	-	TRBJ2-3	TRBD2
TGTGCCACGGAGGAGGGGGGGCTTGGAAACACCATATATTTT	CATEEGGLGNTIYF	TRBV3-1/TRBV3-2	14	-	TRBJ1-3	-
TGTGCCAGCAGCTTAAATCGGGGGTCCTATGGCTACACCTTC	CASSLNRGSYGYTF	TRBV7-8	14	-	TRBJ1-2	-
TGCGCCAGCAGCGCCCAGGGACAGGGTTTGCCCGGGGAGCTGTTTTTT	CASSAQGQGLPGELFF	TRBV5-1	16	once	TRBJ2-2	TRBD1
TGTGCCAGCAGCGCGGGAGGCCAGGATACGCAGTATTTT	CASSAGGQDTQYF	TRBV9	13	-	TRBJ2-3	TRBD2
TGTGCCAGCAGCTTTTCCTCCGGGACAGGGAATCATTATGGCTACACCTTC	CASSFSSGTGNHYGYTF	TRBV7-8	17	-	TRBJ1-2	TRBD1
TGTGCCACCAGCAGGGGGGGCTACGAGCAGTACTTC	CATSRGGYEQYF	TRBV15	12	few	TRBJ2-7	-